The 32 T cell receptor beta chains presented below share a single source sample, sequenced in a study of cytomegalovirus exposure and HLA in healthy donors. Vbeta (60) and Jbeta (13) primers were used in the PCR. The assay was immunoSEQ multiplex PCR, and TCRdb's table has in-frame clones only and misses some. The sample includes some 150,000 clones, around 85% of them seen just once. Sequences were obtained from PBMCs. The origin of the receptors is a woman in her twenties or thirties in good health and CMV-seronegative.

The chain carries TRBV28 and TRBJ1-2; 12 nucleotides line up with TRBD1. Germline CDR1 reads MDHEN; CDR2 reads SYDVKM. The ends lost 4 bases at V and 7 bases at J; junction bases unmatched: 4. The CDR3 extends over 14 amino acids. The CDR3 here is CASSSPGQGAGYTF. The CDR3 DNA reads as TGTGCCAGCAGTTCTCCGGGACAGGGGGCTGGCTACACCTTC.

The chain couples TRBV11-2 to TRBJ2-7; the match to TRBD2 covers 7 bases. V gave up 0 bases and J gave up 0 bases; unmatched junction bases: 5. The germline V gene encodes CDR1 SGHAT and CDR2 FQNNGV. The CDR3 contains 16 residues. CDR3 loop: CASSLEVSGHSYEQYF. The CDR3 coding sequence is TGTGCCAGCAGCTTAGAGGTTAGCGGGCACTCCTACGAGCAGTACTTC.

The chain is built from TRBV6-5 and TRBJ1-2, with 9 bases fitting TRBD1. V shed 5 bases, J shed 6 bases, and the junction held 10 bases outside the gene matches. The CDR3 is 15 residues long. In germline, CDR1 is MNHEY, CDR2 SVGAGI. Here the CDR3 DNA reads TGTGCCAGCAGTCGAATTAAAACAGGGGGCAATGGCTACACCTTC. As protein: CASSRIKTGGNGYTF.

This clone was seen once. V and J are TRBV19 and TRBJ1-4; D remains unclear. Trimming removed 7 bases at V and 0 bases at J, with 12 bases between. Germline-derived CDR1 and CDR2 are LNHDA and SQIVND (reference sequence). The CDR3 loop spans 15 amino acids. This chain's CDR3 is CASNAAAATNEKLFF. The DNA of the CDR3 is TGTGCCAGTAATGCGGCGGCAGCAACTAATGAAAAACTGTTTTTT.

The chain recombines TRBV21-1 with TRBJ1-5. TRBV21-1 is a listed pseudogene. There are 21 residues in the CDR3. CDR3 amino acids: CASSAFFFRAPGNNSNQPQHF. The CDR3 DNA reads TGTGCCAGCAGCGCCTTTTTTTTCCGGGCCCCGGGGAATAATAGCAATCAGCCCCAGCATTTT.

V gene TRBV7-9 combines with J gene TRBJ1-1, with a tentative D call TRBD1 (6 bases). V lost 6 bases and J lost 3, with 11 bases in between. The germline V gene has CDR1 SEHNR and CDR2 FQNEAQ (reference sequence). CDR3 length: 13 residues. The CDR3 DNA follows: TGTGCCAGCAGGCACACAGGGCACACTGAAGCTTTCTTT. The encoded protein is CASRHTGHTEAFF.

The CDR3 sequence is CASSLELAGAPNTGELFF. The CDR3 DNA is TGTGCCAGCAGCTTGGAACTAGCGGGGGCCCCAAACACCGGGGAGCTGTTTTTT. The rearrangement uses TRBV5-6 and TRBJ2-2; TRBD2 matches at 11 bases. Per germline, CDR1 SGHDT and CDR2 YYEEEE. CDR3 length equals 18 residues. V was pared by 0 bases and J by 2 bases, with 6 bases of the junction left unmatched.

The rearrangement joins TRBV2 to TRBJ1-6; D may be TRBD1 (6 bases). Between the trimmed V and J ends, which lost 4 bases and 9 bases, there was a span of 7 bases. CDR3 length: 12 residues. CDR1 is SNHLY and CDR2 is FYNNEI in the germline V gene. CDR3 loop: CASSGRGSPLHF. The CDR3, as DNA: TGTGCCAGCAGTGGCAGGGGTTCACCCCTCCACTTT. The variable domain in full, with the rest retrieved from reference TRBV2 and TRBJ1-6, is EPEVTQTPSHQVTQMGQEVILRCVPISNHLYFYWYRQILGQKVEFLVSFYNNEISEKSEIFDDQFSVERPDGSNFTLKIRSTKLEDSAMYFCASSGRGSPLHFGNGTRLTVT.

This clone was detected only once. The V gene is TRBV20-1, the J gene TRBJ2-1, with a weak D call TRBD2 (6 bases). CDR1 is DFQATT, CDR2 SNEGSKA, per germline (reference sequence). CDR3 length equals 11 residues. V lost 5 bases and J 7 bases, leaving 9 bases between the germline ends. The CDR3 bases are TGCAGTGCTGGGACTCGGAATGAGCAGTTCTTC. Translation gives CSAGTRNEQFF.

This clone was seen a handful of times. J is TRBJ1-1 and V is TRBV10-3; weak D call: TRBD1 (5 bases). Germline loops: CDR1 ENHRY, CDR2 SYGVKD. This CDR3 comprises 15 residues. V lost 5 bases to trimming and J lost 0 bases, with 13 bases between them. In DNA, the CDR3 is TGTGCCATCAGTAAGGTTCCGGGGGTGAACACTGAAGCTTTCTTT. Translation: CAISKVPGVNTEAFF.

V is TRBV30 and J is TRBJ1-1; the match to TRBD1 covers 11 bases. This CDR3 region has 13 residues. The junction had 6 bases not matched to a gene; V was cut back by 8 bases and J by 4 bases. CDR1 is GTSNPN and CDR2 is SVGIG in the germline V gene (reference sequence). This chain's CDR3 is CATGQGASTEAFF. In DNA, the CDR3 is TGTGCCACCGGACAGGGGGCGAGCACTGAAGCTTTCTTT.

J is TRBJ1-2 and V is TRBV9, with D perhaps matching TRBD1 (5 bases). This CDR3 region has 14 residues. The germline V gene encodes CDR1 SGDLS and CDR2 YYNGEE. Trimming took 1 base from V and 5 from J, leaving 12 bases between them. The CDR3 DNA sequence: TGTGCCAGCAGCGTATTCGGGGGAAGGTATGGCTACACCTTC. Translated, it gives CASSVFGGRYGYTF.

This clone appeared a single time. The V call is TRBV5-1, the J call TRBJ2-7, with unresolved D. CDR1 and CDR2 from the germline V gene are SGHRS and YFSETQ. Trimming took 3 bases from V and 1 from J, leaving 2 bases between them. This CDR3 comprises 11 residues. The CDR3 spells CASSSSYEQYF. In DNA form, the CDR3 reads TGCGCCAGCAGCTCTTCCTACGAGCAGTACTTC.

The chain uses TRBV29-1 and TRBJ2-1; 9 bases are a match to TRBD1. Germline CDR1 reads SQVTM; CDR2 reads ANQGSEA. CDR3 length: 14 amino acids. V gave up 6 bases and J gave up 5 bases; unmatched junction bases: 8. CDR3 DNA: TGCAGCGTGAAAGGACAGGGGTCTAACAATGAGCAGTTCTTC. Encoded protein: CSVKGQGSNNEQFF.

The V call is TRBV29-1, the J call TRBJ2-7; TRBD2 matches 9 bases. Germline CDR1 SQVTM, CDR2 ANQGSEA. V lost 3 bases, J lost 5 bases, and 8 bases stayed unmatched. CDR3 size: 14 residues. This CDR3 is CSVDRGRASDEQYF. DNA of the CDR3: TGCAGCGTTGACCGCGGGAGGGCCAGTGACGAGCAGTACTTC.

The chain joins TRBV27 to TRBJ2-3; 8 bases fit TRBD2. Germline-derived CDR1 and CDR2 are MNHEY and SMNVEV (reference sequence). J gave up 1 base and V 10 bases, and 4 bases lay outside the gene matches. The CDR3 runs to 13 residues. The DNA for the CDR3 is TGTGCCACCACAGCGGGGGGCACAGATACGCAGTATTTT. It yields the protein CATTAGGTDTQYF.

The chain joins TRBV27 to TRBJ2-4, with TRBD2 as a possible D gene (6 bases). V was pared by 8 bases and J by 6 bases, with 17 bases between. Per germline, CDR1 MNHEY and CDR2 SMNVEV (reference sequence). The CDR3 is 14 amino acids. CDR3: CASSPGAAGNIQYF. The CDR3 coding sequence is TGTGCCAGCTCACCCGGGGCAGCGGGAAACATTCAGTACTTC.

The J gene is TRBJ2-2, the V gene TRBV29-1; D is unresolved. Germline V lookup: CDR1 SQVTM, CDR2 ANQGSEA. The length of the CDR3 is 12 residues. The germline V and J ends were trimmed by 5 bases and 7 bases, with 11 bases remaining between them. CDR3 sequence reads: CSVRRRGGELFF. CDR3 DNA: TGCAGCGTTCGGCGGCGTGGCGGGGAGCTGTTTTTT.

V usage is TRBV5-1 and J usage is TRBJ2-3; TRBD1 might be the D (5 bases). V lost 2 bases to trimming and J lost 4 bases, with 8 bases between them. CDR3 length: 13 residues. CDR1 is SGHRS, CDR2 YFSETQ, per germline. This CDR3 is CASSLGAPDTQYF. Written as DNA, the CDR3 is TGCGCCAGCAGCTTAGGGGCCCCAGATACGCAGTATTTT.

This clone was detected a few times. The genes are TRBV11-2 and TRBJ2-7, with 9 positions matching TRBD2. The CDR3 sequence is 14 residues long. CDR1 is SGHAT and CDR2 is FQNNGV in the germline V gene. Trimming took 5 bases from V and 2 from J; bases not matched to a gene: 4. Written as DNA, the CDR3 is TGTGCCAGCAGCCGAGCGGGGGGACCCTACGAGCAGTACTTC. Translating gives CASSRAGGPYEQYF.

Points on this clone: The sample contains more than one DNA sequence encoding this CDR3. This chain connects TRBV9 to TRBJ1-1; no reliable D call. The V gene lost 2 bases and the J gene lost 0 bases, with 5 bases spanning the gap. CDR1 SGDLS and CDR2 YYNGEE come from the germline V gene. The CDR3 extends over 13 amino acids. The CDR3 nucleotides are TGTGCCAGCAGCGTTGGCATGAACACTGAAGCTTTCTTT. Protein product: CASSVGMNTEAFF.

There are a few counts of this clone. The chain employs TRBV6-4 and TRBJ1-4, with D tentatively TRBD1 (5 bases). Germline V gene data show CDR1 as MRHNA and CDR2 as SNTAGT. This CDR3 contains 15 residues. V was cut by 9 bases and J by 6 bases, with 20 bases left in between. CDR3 DNA: TGTGCCAGGAATTTCCGGGGGAGGGGCGATGAAAAACTGTTTTTT. This encodes CARNFRGRGDEKLFF.

The chain has TRBV9 and TRBJ2-3; 12 nucleotides align to TRBD2. The CDR3 is 16 amino acids. J lost 2 bases, V lost 3 bases, and 4 bases had no gene match. CDR1 SGDLS and CDR2 YYNGEE come from the germline V gene. CDR3 amino acids: CASSGWTSGDTDTQYF. As DNA, the CDR3 is TGTGCCAGCAGCGGATGGACTAGCGGGGACACAGATACGCAGTATTTT.

V and J are TRBV7-2 and TRBJ1-1, with 9 bases aligning to TRBD1. The CDR3 extends over 17 amino acids. Germline V gene data show CDR1 as SGHTA and CDR2 as FQGNSA. Germline trimming cut 5 bases from V and 3 bases from J; bases unmatched to any gene: 13. CDR3 bases: TGTGCCAGCAGCCAAAAAACCCCGGGACAGGGTCACACTGAAGCTTTCTTT. It encodes CASSQKTPGQGHTEAFF.

V is TRBV5-4 and J is TRBJ1-2; D gene uncertain. CDR3 length: 17 amino acids. V was pared by 1 base and J by 6 bases, with 22 bases between. CDR1 SGHNT and CDR2 YYREEE come from the germline V gene (reference sequence). CDR3 sequence: CASSLKGGSETRHGYTF. CDR3 coding DNA: TGTGCCAGCAGCTTGAAGGGCGGGTCGGAGACGAGGCATGGCTACACCTTC.

This chain connects TRBV7-2 to TRBJ1-4, with D possibly matching TRBD1 (6 bases). The CDR3 spans 14 residues. Trimming left V 5 bases short and J 5 bases short, with 12 bases between. CDR1 is SGHTA and CDR2 is FQGNSA in the germline V gene. DNA of the CDR3: TGTGCCAGCAGCCTAGACAGGATAAATGAAAAACTGTTTTTT. It translates to CASSLDRINEKLFF.

The gene calls are TRBV30 and TRBJ1-2, with 7 bases identical to TRBD1. This CDR3 has 14 residues. Germline-derived CDR1 and CDR2 are GTSNPN and SVGIG (reference sequence). The junction had 7 bases not matched to a gene; V was cut back by 2 bases and J by 4 bases. The CDR3 loop is CAWSKGQPLYGYTF. CDR3 sequence (DNA): TGTGCCTGGAGTAAGGGACAGCCCCTCTATGGCTACACCTTC.

V gene TRBV2 combines with J gene TRBJ1-6; TRBD1 matches 7 bases. Germline-derived CDR1 and CDR2 are SNHLY and FYNNEI. V lost 11 bases and J lost 5; bases outside the gene matches: 12. This CDR3 comprises 15 residues. The CDR3: CACKNRDSNNSPLHF. The CDR3 bases are TGTGCCTGCAAGAATCGGGACAGTAATAATTCACCCCTCCACTTT.

The rearrangement uses TRBV29-1 and TRBJ1-3; 9 bases match TRBD1. Unmatched junction bases numbered 3, after V lost 7 bases and J lost 2 bases. The CDR3 has 13 amino acids. From germline, CDR1 is SQVTM and CDR2 ANQGSEA. This CDR3 reads CSAGQGTGNTIYF. The CDR3 nucleotides are TGCAGCGCAGGACAGGGGACTGGAAACACCATATATTTT.

The rearrangement joins TRBV7-9 to TRBJ1-6; 9 bases align to TRBD1. Germline loops: CDR1 SEHNR, CDR2 FQNEAQ (reference sequence). This CDR3 is 13 amino acids long. Germline trimming cut 4 bases from V and 8 bases from J; bases unmatched to any gene: 0. The CDR3 DNA reads as TGTGCCAGCAGCTGGACAGGGGATTCACCCCTCCACTTT. It translates to CASSWTGDSPLHF.

The chain employs TRBV7-9 and TRBJ2-2; 7 bases are shared with TRBD1. The J segment lost 4 bases and the V segment lost 4 bases, leaving 6 bases of the junction unmatched. CDR1 is SEHNR, CDR2 FQNEAQ, per germline (reference sequence). The CDR3 consists of 15 residues. The CDR3 is CASSYQGVLTGELFF. The CDR3, as DNA: TGTGCCAGCAGCTATCAGGGGGTCCTCACCGGGGAGCTGTTTTTT.

The chain is built from TRBV5-4 and TRBJ2-3; TRBD2 matches 7 bases. CDR1 and CDR2 (germline): SGHNT, YYREEE (reference sequence). The CDR3 has 16 amino acids. Trimming took 0 bases from V and 3 from J; bases not matched to a gene: 7. DNA of the CDR3: TGTGCCAGCAGCTTGGGGGCGGGAGTATCAACAGATACGCAGTATTTT. Protein product: CASSLGAGVSTDTQYF.